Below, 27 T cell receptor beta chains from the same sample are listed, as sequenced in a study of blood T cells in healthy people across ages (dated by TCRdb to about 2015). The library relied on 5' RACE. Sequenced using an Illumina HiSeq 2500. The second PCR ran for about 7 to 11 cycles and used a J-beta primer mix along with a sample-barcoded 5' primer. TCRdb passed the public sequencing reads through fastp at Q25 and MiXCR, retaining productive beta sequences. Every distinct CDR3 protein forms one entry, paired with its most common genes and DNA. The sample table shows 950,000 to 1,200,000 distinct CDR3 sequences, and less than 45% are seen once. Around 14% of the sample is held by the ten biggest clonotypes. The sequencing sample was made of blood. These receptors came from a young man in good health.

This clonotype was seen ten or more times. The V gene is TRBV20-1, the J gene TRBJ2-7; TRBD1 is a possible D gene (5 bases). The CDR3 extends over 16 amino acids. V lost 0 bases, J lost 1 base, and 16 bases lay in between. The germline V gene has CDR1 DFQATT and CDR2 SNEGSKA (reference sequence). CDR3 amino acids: CSARDLFRASSYEQYF. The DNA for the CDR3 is TGCAGTGCTAGAGATCTCTTCAGGGCTTCTTCCTACGAGCAGTACTTC.

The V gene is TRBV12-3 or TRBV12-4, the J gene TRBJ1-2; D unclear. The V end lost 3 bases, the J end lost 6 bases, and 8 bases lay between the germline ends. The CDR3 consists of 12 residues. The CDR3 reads CASSFRRDGYTF. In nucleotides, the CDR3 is TGTGCCAGCAGTTTCCGGCGAGATGGCTACACCTTC.

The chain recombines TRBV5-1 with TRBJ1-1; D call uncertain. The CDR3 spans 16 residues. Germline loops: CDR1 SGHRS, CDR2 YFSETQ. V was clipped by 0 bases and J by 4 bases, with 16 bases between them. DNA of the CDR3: TGCGCCAGCAGCTTGGGGACGTGGCGCCCGGGCACTGAAGCTTTCTTT. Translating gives CASSLGTWRPGTEAFF.

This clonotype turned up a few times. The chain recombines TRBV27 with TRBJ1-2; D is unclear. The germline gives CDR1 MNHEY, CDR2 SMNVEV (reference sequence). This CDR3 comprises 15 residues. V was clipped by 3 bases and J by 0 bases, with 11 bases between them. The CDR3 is CASSFSGDPNYGYTF. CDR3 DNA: TGTGCCAGCAGTTTCAGCGGGGATCCTAACTATGGCTACACCTTC.

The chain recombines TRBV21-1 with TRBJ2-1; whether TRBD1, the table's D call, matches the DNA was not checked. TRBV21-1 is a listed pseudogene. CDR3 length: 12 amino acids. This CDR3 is CASSKVPDEQFF. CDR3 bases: TGTGCCAGCAGCAAAGTCCCTGATGAGCAGTTCTTC.

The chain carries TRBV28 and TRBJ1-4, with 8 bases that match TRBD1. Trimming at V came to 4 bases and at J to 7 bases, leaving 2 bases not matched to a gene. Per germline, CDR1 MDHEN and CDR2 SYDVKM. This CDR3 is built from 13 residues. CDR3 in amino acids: CASSSGGSEKLFF. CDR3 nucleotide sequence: TGTGCCAGCAGTTCAGGGGGCAGTGAAAAACTGTTTTTT.

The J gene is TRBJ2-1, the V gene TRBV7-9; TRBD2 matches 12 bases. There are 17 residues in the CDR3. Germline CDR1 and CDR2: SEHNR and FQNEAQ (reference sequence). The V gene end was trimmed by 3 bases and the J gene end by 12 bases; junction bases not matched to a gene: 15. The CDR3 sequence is CASSFGSLAGGSLGQFF. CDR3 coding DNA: TGTGCCAGCAGCTTCGGCAGCCTAGCGGGAGGGTCGCTCGGGCAGTTCTTC.

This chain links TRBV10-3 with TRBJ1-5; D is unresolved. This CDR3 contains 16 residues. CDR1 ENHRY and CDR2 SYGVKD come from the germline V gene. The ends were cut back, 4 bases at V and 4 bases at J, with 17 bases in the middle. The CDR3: CAISGRPSGENQPQHF. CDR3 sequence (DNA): TGTGCCATCAGTGGCCGCCCGAGTGGGGAAAATCAGCCCCAGCATTTT.

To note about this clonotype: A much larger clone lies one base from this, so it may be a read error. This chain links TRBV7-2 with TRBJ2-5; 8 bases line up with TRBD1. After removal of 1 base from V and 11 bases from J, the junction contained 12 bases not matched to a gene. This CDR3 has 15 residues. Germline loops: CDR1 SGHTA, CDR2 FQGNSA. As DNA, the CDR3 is TGTGCCAGCAGCTTAGACAGGGGGACATTCCATGAGCAGTACTTC. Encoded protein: CASSLDRGTFHEQYF.

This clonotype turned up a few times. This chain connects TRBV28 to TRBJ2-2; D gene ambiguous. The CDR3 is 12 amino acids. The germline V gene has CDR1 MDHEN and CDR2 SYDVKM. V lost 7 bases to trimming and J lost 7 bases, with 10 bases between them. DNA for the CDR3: TGTGCCAGCAATATCGGTAGCGGGGAGCTGTTTTTT. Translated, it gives CASNIGSGELFF.

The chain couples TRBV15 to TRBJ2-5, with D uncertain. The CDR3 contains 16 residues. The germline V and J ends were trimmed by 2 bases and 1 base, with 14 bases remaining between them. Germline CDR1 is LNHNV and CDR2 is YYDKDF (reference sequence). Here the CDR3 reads CATSRTYTFGQETQYF. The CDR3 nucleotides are TGTGCCACCAGCAGAACCTATACCTTTGGCCAAGAGACCCAGTACTTC. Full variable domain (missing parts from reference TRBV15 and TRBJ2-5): DAMVIQNPRYQVTQFGKPVTLSCSQTLNHNVMYWYQQKSSQAPKLLFHYYDKDFNNEADTPDNFQSRRPNTSFCFLDIRSPGLGDTAMYLCATSRTYTFGQETQYFGPGTRLLVL.

The CDR3 region has the DNA TGTGCCAGCACCTACGGTCGACCAGGCAATGAGCAGTTCTTC. Protein product: CASTYGRPGNEQFF. J is TRBJ2-1 and V is TRBV6-5; D gene unclear. This CDR3 is built from 14 residues. Germline V lookup: CDR1 MNHEY, CDR2 SVGAGI. V lost 7 bases and J 6 bases, leaving 16 bases between the germline ends.

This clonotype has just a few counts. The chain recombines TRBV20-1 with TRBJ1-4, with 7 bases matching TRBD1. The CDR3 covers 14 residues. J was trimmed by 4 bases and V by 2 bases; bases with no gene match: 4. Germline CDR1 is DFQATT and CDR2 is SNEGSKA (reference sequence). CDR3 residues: CSARPGQFNEKLFF. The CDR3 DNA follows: TGCAGTGCTAGACCGGGACAGTTTAATGAAAAACTGTTTTTT.

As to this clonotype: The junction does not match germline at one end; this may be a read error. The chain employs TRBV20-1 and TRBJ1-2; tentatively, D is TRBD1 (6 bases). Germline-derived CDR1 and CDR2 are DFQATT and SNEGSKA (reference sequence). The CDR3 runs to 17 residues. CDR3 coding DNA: TGCAGTACTAGAGTATGGACAGTAATAAAGAGGGCATATGGCTACACCTTC. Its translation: CSTRVWTVIKRAYGYTF.

The CDR3 DNA sequence: TGTGCCAGCAGTGAATCCGGGGGACGGGAAAAACTGTTTTTT. This gives the protein CASSESGGREKLFF. The chain carries TRBV2 and TRBJ1-4; a weak D match, TRBD1 (5 bases). The V gene's germline CDR1 is SNHLY and CDR2 FYNNEI. CDR3 length: 14 amino acids. The V end lost 2 bases, the J end lost 8 bases, and 12 bases lay between the germline ends.

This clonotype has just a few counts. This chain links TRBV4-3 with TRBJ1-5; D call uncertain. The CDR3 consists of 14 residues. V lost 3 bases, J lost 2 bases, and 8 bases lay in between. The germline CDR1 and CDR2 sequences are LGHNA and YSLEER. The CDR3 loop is CASSHGLGNQPQHF. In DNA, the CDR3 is TGCGCCAGCAGCCACGGACTGGGCAATCAGCCCCAGCATTTT.

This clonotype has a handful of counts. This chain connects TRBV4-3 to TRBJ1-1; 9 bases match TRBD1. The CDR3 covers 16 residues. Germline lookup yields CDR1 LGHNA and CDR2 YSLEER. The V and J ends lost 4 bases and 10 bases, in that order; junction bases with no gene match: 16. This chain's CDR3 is CASSRRVAGQGGGAFF. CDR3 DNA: TGCGCCAGCAGCCGACGCGTGGCGGGACAGGGAGGGGGAGCTTTCTTT.

Here the CDR3 DNA reads TGCGCCAGCAGCCAAGACAGGGGGCCTTGGAATGAGCAGTTCTTC. Protein product: CASSQDRGPWNEQFF. This chain links TRBV4-3 with TRBJ2-1; 8 bases are a match to TRBD1. This CDR3 has 15 amino acids. V was clipped by 0 bases and J by 7 bases; unmatched bases: 5. CDR1 and CDR2 from the germline V gene are LGHNA and YSLEER.

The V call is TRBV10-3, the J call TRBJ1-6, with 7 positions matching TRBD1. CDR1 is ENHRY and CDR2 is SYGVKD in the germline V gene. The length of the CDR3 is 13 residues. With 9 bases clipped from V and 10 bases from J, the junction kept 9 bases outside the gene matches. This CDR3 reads CAMAGTEGSPLHF. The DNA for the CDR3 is TGTGCCATGGCCGGGACAGAGGGATCACCCCTCCACTTT.

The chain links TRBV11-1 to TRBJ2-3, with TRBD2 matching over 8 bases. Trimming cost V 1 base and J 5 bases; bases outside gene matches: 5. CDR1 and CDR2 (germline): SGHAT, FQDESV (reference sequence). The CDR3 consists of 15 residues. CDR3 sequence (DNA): TGTGCCAGCAGCTTAGTAGCGGGGCTCGGAGATACGCAGTATTTT. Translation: CASSLVAGLGDTQYF.

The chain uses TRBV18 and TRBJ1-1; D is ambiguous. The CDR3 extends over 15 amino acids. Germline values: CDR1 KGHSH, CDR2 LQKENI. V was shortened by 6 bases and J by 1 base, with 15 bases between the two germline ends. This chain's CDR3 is CASSLGPSENTEAFF. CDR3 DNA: TGTGCCAGCTCCTTGGGCCCTTCGGAGAACACTGAAGCTTTCTTT.

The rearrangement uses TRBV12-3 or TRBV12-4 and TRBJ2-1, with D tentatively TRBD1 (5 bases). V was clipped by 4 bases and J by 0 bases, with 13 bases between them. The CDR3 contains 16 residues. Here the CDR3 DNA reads TGTGCCAGCAGTTCCAGGGTTACGAGCTCCTACAATGAGCAGTTCTTC. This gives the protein CASSSRVTSSYNEQFF.

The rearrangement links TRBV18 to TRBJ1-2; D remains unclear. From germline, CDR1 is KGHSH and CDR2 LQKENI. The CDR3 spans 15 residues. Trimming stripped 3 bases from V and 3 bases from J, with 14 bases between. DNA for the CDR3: TGTGCCAGCTCACCGGGCCTAGTTGGTGACTATGGCTACACCTTC. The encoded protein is CASSPGLVGDYGYTF.

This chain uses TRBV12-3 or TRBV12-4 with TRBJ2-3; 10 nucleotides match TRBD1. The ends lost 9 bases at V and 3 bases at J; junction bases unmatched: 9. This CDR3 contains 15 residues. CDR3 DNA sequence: TGTGCCAGTCGGAGGACAGGGGGTAGAACAGATACGCAGTATTTT. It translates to CASRRTGGRTDTQYF.

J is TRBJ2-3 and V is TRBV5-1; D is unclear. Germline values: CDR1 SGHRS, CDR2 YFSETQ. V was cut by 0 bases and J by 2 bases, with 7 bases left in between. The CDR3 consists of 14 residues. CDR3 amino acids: CASSLGEITDTQYF. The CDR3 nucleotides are TGCGCCAGCAGCTTGGGGGAAATCACAGATACGCAGTATTTT.

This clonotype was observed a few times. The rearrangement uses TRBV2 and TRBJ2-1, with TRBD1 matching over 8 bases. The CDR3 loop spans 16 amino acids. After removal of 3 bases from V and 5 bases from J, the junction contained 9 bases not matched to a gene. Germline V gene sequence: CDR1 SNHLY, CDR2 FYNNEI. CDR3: CASSDPTGEIHNEQFF. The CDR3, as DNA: TGTGCCAGCAGTGATCCGACAGGGGAAATCCACAATGAGCAGTTCTTC.

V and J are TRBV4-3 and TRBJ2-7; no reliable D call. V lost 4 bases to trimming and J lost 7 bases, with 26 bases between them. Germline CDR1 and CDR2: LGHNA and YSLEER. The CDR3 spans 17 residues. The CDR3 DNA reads TGCGCCAGCAGCCCAGGTTACGCAAACCCCTCCTACAATGAGCAGTACTTC. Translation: CASSPGYANPSYNEQYF.